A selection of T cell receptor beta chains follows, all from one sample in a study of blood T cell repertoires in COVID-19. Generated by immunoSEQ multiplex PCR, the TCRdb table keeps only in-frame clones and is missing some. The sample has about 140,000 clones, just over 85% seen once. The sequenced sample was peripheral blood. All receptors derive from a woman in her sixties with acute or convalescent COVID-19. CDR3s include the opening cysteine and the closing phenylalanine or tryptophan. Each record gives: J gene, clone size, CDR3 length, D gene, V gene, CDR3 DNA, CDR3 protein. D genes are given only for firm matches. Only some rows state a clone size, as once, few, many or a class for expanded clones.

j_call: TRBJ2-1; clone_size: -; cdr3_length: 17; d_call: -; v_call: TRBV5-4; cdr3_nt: TGTGCCAGCAGCTCTAGGGGGGGCAGGAGCTCCTACAATGAGCAGTTCTTC; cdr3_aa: CASSSRGGRSSYNEQFF
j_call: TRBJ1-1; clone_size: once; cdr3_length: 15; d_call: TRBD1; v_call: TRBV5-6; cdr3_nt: TGTGCCAGCAGCTTCTTGGGACAGCAGAACACTGAAGCTTTCTTT; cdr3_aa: CASSFLGQQNTEAFF
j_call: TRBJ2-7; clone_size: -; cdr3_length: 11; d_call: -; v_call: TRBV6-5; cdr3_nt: TGTGCCACCCGCTCCAGGTACGAGCAGTACTTC; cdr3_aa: CATRSRYEQYF
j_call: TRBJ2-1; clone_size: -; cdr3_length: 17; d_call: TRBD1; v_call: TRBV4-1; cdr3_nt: TGCGCCAGCAGCCAAGAACTTCAGGGGGCATTCTACAATGAGCAGTTCTTC; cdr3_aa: CASSQELQGAFYNEQFF
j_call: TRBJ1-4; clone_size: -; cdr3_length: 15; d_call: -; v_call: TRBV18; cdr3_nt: TGTGCCAGCTCACCACTAGAGGAGACGGATGAAAAACTGTTTTTT; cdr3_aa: CASSPLEETDEKLFF
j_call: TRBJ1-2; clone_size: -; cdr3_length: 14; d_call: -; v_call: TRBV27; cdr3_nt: TGTGCCAGCAGTGCCAGGGGTAGTTACTATGGCTACACCTTC; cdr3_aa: CASSARGSYYGYTF
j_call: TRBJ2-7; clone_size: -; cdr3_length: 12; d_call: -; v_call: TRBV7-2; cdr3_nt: TGTGCCAGCAGCTTTATGTCCTACGAGCAGTACTTC; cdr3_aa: CASSFMSYEQYF
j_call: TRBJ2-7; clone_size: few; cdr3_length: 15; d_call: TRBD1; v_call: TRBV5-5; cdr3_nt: TGTGCCAGCAGCCAGACAGGGTCAGTTGACTACGAGCAGTACTTC; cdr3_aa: CASSQTGSVDYEQYF
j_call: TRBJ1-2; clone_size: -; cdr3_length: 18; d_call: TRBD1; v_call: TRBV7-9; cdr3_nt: TGTGCCAGCAGCGATGACAGGGGGCGAGGTCCCCTAAACTATGGCTACACCTTC; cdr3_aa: CASSDDRGRGPLNYGYTF
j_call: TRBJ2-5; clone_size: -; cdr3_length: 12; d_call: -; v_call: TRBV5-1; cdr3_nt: TGCGCCAGCAGCTTGCCTCAAGAGACCCAGTACTTC; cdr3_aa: CASSLPQETQYF
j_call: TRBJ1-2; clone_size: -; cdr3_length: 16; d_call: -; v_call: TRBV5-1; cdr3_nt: TGCGCCAGCAGCGGTCATCTGTTGACCGCGGGCCATGGCTACACCTTC; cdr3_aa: CASSGHLLTAGHGYTF
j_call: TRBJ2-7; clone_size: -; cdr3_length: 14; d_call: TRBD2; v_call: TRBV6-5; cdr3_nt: TGTGCCGGACTAGCGGGGGCTACCTCCTACGAGCAGTACTTC; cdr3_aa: CAGLAGATSYEQYF
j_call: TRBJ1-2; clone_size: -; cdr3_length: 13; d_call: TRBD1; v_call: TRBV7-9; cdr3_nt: TGTGCCAGCAGCTTAGAACAGGGGTTTGGCTACACCTTC; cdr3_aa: CASSLEQGFGYTF
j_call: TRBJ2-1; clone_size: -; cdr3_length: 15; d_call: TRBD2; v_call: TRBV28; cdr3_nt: TGTGCCAGCACCGTACCGGGACTATTTTACAATGAGCAGTTCTTC; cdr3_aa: CASTVPGLFYNEQFF
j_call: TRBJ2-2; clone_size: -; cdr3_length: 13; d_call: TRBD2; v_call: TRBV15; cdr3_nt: TGTGCCACCACGGGACTAGCGACCGGGGAGCTGTTTTTT; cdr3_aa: CATTGLATGELFF
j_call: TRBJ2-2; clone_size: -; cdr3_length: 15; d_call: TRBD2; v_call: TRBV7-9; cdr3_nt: TGTGCCAGCAGCTCCGGGGGGGTTGGAGCCGGGGAGCTGTTTTTT; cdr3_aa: CASSSGGVGAGELFF
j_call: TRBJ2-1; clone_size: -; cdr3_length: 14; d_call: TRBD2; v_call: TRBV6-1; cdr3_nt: TGTGCCAGCAGTGAAGTGCTAGCGGGGGTTGAGCAGTTCTTC; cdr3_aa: CASSEVLAGVEQFF
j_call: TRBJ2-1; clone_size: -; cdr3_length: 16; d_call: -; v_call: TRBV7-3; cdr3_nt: TGTGCCAGCAGCTTAACCGCTAGCCGGGCGGGGAATGAGCAGTTCTTC; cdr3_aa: CASSLTASRAGNEQFF
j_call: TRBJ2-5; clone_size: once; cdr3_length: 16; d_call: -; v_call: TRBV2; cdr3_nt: TGTGCCAGCAGTGAAATCGGCGGGCAGAGCCAAGAGACCCAGTACTTC; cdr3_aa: CASSEIGGQSQETQYF
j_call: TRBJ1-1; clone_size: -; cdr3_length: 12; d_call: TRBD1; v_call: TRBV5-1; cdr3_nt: TGCGCCAGCAGCACAGAGGGACAGGGAGCTTTCTTT; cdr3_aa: CASSTEGQGAFF
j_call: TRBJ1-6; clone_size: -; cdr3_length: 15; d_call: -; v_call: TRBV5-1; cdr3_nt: TGCGCCAGCAGCCCCCCCGCAGGCGGGGATTCACCCCTCCACTTT; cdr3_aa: CASSPPAGGDSPLHF
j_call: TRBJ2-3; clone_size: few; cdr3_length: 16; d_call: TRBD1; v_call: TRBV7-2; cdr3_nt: TGTGCCAGCAGAACCACCGGGACAGGGTACACAGATACGCAGTATTTT; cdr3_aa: CASRTTGTGYTDTQYF
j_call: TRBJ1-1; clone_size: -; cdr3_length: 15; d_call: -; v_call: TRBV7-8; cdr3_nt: TGTGCCAGCAGGCCGGGCCCGGGGGGGAACACTGAAGCTTTCTTT; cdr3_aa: CASRPGPGGNTEAFF
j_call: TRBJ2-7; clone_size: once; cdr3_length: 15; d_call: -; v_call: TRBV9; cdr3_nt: TGTGCCAGCAGCGTAGCATGGCAGGGGTTCTACGAGCAGTACTTC; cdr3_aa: CASSVAWQGFYEQYF
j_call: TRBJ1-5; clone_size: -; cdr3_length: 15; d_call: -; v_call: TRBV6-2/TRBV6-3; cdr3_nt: TGTGCCAGCAGTTTAATGGGCTATAGCAATCAGCCCCAGCATTTT; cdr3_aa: CASSLMGYSNQPQHF
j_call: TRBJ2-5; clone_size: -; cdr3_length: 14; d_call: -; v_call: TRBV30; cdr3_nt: TGTGCCTGGACCTTAGGACAAGCCCAAGAGACCCAGTACTTC; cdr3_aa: CAWTLGQAQETQYF
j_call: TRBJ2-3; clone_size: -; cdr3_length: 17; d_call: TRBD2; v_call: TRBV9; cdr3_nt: TGTGCCAGCAGCGTAGACCCTCGCGGGGGGTACACAGATACGCAGTATTTT; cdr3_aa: CASSVDPRGGYTDTQYF
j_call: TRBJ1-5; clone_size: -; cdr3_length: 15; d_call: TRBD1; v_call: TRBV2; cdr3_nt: TGTGCCAGCAGTGGGACAGGGAGAAGCAATCAGCCCCAGCATTTT; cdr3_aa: CASSGTGRSNQPQHF
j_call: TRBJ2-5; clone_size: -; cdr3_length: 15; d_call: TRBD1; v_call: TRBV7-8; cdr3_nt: TGTGCCAGCAGCCTACGGACAGGGGATGGCGAGACCCAGTACTTC; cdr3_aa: CASSLRTGDGETQYF
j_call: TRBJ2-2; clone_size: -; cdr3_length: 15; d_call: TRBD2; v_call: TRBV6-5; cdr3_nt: TGTGCCAGCCATAGCGGGGGGGCCGGGACCGGGGAGCTGTTTTTT; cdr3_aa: CASHSGGAGTGELFF
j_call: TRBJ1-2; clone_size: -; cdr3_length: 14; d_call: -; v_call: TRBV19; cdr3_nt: TGTGCCAGTAGTATGGTCGGCAGCCTCGGGGGCTACACCTTC; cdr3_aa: CASSMVGSLGGYTF
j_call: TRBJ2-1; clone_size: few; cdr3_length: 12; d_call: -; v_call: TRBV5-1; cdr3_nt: TGCGCCAGCAGCCACGGCCCCCGAGGGCAGTTCTTC; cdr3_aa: CASSHGPRGQFF
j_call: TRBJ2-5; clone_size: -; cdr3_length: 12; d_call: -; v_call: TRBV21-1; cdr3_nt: TGTGCCAGCAGCAAAGCCCGGGGGACCCAGTACTTC; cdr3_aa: CASSKARGTQYF
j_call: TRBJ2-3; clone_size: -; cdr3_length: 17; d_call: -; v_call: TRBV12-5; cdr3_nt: TGTGCTAGTGGTTCCGCTACATGGGGGGGGCTCACAGATACGCAGTATTTT; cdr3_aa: CASGSATWGGLTDTQYF
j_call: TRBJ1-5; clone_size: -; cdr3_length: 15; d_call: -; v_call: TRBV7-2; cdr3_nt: TGTGCCAGCAGCTTAGGGCGGGTAAGCAATCAGCCCCAGCATTTT; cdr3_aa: CASSLGRVSNQPQHF
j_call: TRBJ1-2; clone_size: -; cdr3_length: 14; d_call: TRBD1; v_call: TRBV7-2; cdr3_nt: TGTGCCAGCAGCCGGGACAGGGCCCGTTATGGCTACACCTTC; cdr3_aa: CASSRDRARYGYTF
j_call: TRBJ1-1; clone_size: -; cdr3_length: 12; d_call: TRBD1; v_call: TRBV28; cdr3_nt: TGTGCCAGCAGTCTGGGACAGGGAAAAGCTTTCTTT; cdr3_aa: CASSLGQGKAFF
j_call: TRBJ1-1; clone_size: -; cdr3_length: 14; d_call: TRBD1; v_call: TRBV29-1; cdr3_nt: TGCAGCGTTGGCCCCGGGACAGGGGCCTCTGAAGCTTTCTTT; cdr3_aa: CSVGPGTGASEAFF
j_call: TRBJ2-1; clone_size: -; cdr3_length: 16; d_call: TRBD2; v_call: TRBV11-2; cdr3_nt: TGTGCCAGCAGCTTAGTTAGCGGGGGGAAATACAATGAGCAGTTCTTC; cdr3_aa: CASSLVSGGKYNEQFF
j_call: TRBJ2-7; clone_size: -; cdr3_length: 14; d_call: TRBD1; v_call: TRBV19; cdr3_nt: TGTGCCAGTAGTATAGGGACAGGTTCCTACGAGCAGTACTTC; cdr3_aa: CASSIGTGSYEQYF
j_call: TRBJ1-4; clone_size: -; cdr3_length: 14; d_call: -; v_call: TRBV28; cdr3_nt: TGTGCCAGCATGGCCCCACAGGGTGGCGAAAAACTGTTTTTT; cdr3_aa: CASMAPQGGEKLFF